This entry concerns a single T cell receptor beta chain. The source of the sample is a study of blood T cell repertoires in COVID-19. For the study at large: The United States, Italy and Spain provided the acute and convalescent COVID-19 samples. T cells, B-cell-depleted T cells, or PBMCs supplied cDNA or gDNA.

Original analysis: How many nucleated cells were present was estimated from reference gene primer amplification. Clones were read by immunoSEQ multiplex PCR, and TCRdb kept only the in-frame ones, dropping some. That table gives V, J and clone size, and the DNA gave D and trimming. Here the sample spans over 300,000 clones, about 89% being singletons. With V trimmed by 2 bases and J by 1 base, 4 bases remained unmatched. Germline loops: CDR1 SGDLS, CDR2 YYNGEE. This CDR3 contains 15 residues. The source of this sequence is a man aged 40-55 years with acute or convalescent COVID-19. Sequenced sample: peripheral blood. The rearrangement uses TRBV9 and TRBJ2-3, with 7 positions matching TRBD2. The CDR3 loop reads CASSVEAGRTDTQYF. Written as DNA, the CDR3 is TGTGCCAGCAGCGTTGAAGCGGGGCGCACAGATACGCAGTATTTT.